Below, 15 T cell receptor beta chains from the same sample are listed, as sequenced in a study of T cell changes during pregnancy in multiple sclerosis. The assay was immunoSEQ multiplex PCR, and TCRdb's table has in-frame clones only and misses some. The table lists 35,000 to 40,000 clones, roughly nine tenths of them singletons. Sequenced material: CD4+ T cells from peripheral blood mononuclear cells, taken in the third trimester of pregnancy. The receptors stem from a female donor with multiple sclerosis, enrolled in a pregnancy study.

The chain combines TRBV10-1 with TRBJ1-5, with D unclear. The CDR3 covers 12 residues. Germline assignment: CDR1 WNHNN and CDR2 SYGVQD (reference sequence). V was shortened by 8 bases and J by 6 bases, with 11 bases between the two germline ends. The chain's CDR3 is CASGEEGQPQHF. The CDR3 coding sequence is TGCGCCAGCGGAGAGGAGGGTCAGCCCCAGCATTTT.

J is TRBJ2-1 and V is TRBV28; the match to TRBD2 covers 14 bases. Germline V gene lookup returns CDR1 MDHEN and CDR2 SYDVKM. V shed 2 bases and J 4 bases; nucleotides not matched to a gene: 16. CDR3 length equals 21 residues. The CDR3, as DNA: TGTGCCAGCAGTTTACCTGGGACTAGCGGGAGAAAGTGGGGTGTGTACAATGAGCAGTTCTTC. Amino acid sequence: CASSLPGTSGRKWGVYNEQFF.

The chain recombines TRBV19 with TRBJ2-3, with 7 bases matching TRBD1. This CDR3 contains 15 residues. V shed 6 bases, J shed 5 bases, and the junction held 11 bases outside the gene matches. Germline CDR1 LNHDA, CDR2 SQIVND (reference sequence). CDR3 coding DNA: TGTGCCAGTAGAAAACAGGGGCTCTCTGGAGATACGCAGTATTTT. It is translated as CASRKQGLSGDTQYF.

The J gene is TRBJ1-5, the V gene TRBV19; unclear D gene. Germline CDR1 reads LNHDA; CDR2 reads SQIVND (reference sequence). V lost 5 bases and J lost 3, with 11 bases in between. This CDR3 comprises 14 residues. The CDR3 nucleotides are TGTGCCAGTAGTCGGGAAGAACCCAATCAGCCCCAGCATTTT. It yields the protein CASSREEPNQPQHF.

V and J are TRBV19 and TRBJ2-3, with 11 bases identical to TRBD2. The V gene end was trimmed by 4 bases and the J gene end by 2 bases; junction bases not matched to a gene: 5. CDR3 length: 16 amino acids. Germline CDR1 LNHDA, CDR2 SQIVND (reference sequence). CDR3 sequence reads: CASSKQTSGVTDTQYF. The DNA for the CDR3 is TGTGCCAGTAGTAAACAGACTAGCGGGGTCACAGATACGCAGTATTTT.

The V gene is TRBV10-1, the J gene TRBJ2-5; tentatively, D is TRBD2 (6 bases). Germline-derived CDR1 and CDR2 are WNHNN and SYGVQD (reference sequence). This CDR3 contains 15 residues. V was cut by 5 bases and J by 5 bases, with 18 bases left in between. CDR3 protein: CASSRDSGGLETQYF. The CDR3 DNA follows: TGCGCCAGCAGTCGGGACTCCGGCGGTTTGGAGACCCAGTACTTC.

This clone was detected only once. V is TRBV11-3 and J is TRBJ2-1, with D perhaps TRBD1 (5 bases). V shed 1 base and J shed 4 bases, with 11 bases lying between them. Germline V lookup: CDR1 SGHNT, CDR2 YENEEA. The CDR3 is made up of 15 amino acids. DNA of the CDR3: TGTGCCAGCAGCTTAGGACAGTCAACATACAATGAGCAGTTCTTC. Its translation is CASSLGQSTYNEQFF.

V and J are TRBV7-2 and TRBJ2-3; 7 positions agree with TRBD1. CDR3 length: 16 amino acids. Germline V gene data show CDR1 as SGHTA and CDR2 as FQGNSA. The V and J ends lost 5 bases and 1 base, in that order; junction bases with no gene match: 9. The CDR3 coding sequence is TGTGCCAGCAGCATTAGACAGGGATGGGGCACAGATACGCAGTATTTT. It yields the protein CASSIRQGWGTDTQYF.

This chain uses TRBV5-6 with TRBJ2-7, with D unresolved. Trimming stripped 2 bases from V and 3 bases from J, with 9 bases between. Germline loops: CDR1 SGHDT, CDR2 YYEEEE. The CDR3 runs 13 residues. The CDR3 sequence is CASSLGWSYEQYF. In nucleotides, the CDR3 is TGTGCCAGCAGCTTAGGATGGAGCTACGAGCAGTACTTC.

This chain uses TRBV7-9 with TRBJ2-1, with 7 bases lining up with TRBD1. With 5 bases clipped from V and 7 bases from J, the junction kept 8 bases outside the gene matches. Germline-derived CDR1 and CDR2 are SEHNR and FQNEAQ (reference sequence). The length of the CDR3 is 14 residues. This CDR3 is CASSVTGSVNEQFF. The CDR3 nucleotides are TGTGCCAGCAGCGTGACAGGGTCGGTTAATGAGCAGTTCTTC.

The rearrangement joins TRBV19 to TRBJ2-5; 8 nucleotides match TRBD2. After removal of 4 bases from V and 12 bases from J, the junction contained 7 bases not matched to a gene. This CDR3 is built from 12 residues. CDR1 is LNHDA, CDR2 SQIVND, per germline (reference sequence). The CDR3 loop is CASSNPGGPEYF. CDR3 nucleotides: TGTGCCAGTAGTAATCCGGGAGGGCCTGAGTACTTC. Full variable domain (remainder filled in from reference TRBV19 and TRBJ2-5): DGGITQSPKYLFRKEGQNVTLSCEQNLNHDAMYWYRQDPGQGLRLIYYSQIVNDFQKGDIAEGYSVSREKKESFPLTVTSAQKNPTAFYLCASSNPGGPEYFGPGTRLLVL.

Only a few counts were recorded for this clone. J is TRBJ1-4 and V is TRBV25-1; maybe TRBD1 (5 bases). CDR1 is MGHDK and CDR2 is SYGVNS in the germline V gene. V gave up 2 bases and J gave up 8 bases, with 18 bases separating them. The CDR3 consists of 16 residues. The CDR3 reads CASSEGGLTGREKLFF. CDR3 bases: TGTGCCAGCAGTGAAGGGGGACTCACCGGAAGAGAAAAACTGTTTTTT.

This chain links TRBV6-1 with TRBJ2-1; 12 bases are a match to TRBD2. Germline CDR1 and CDR2: MNHNS and SASEGT. This CDR3 region has 15 residues. With 6 bases clipped from V and 6 bases from J, the junction kept 6 bases outside the gene matches. The DNA for the CDR3 is TGTGCCAGCAGGACCGGACTAGCGGGAAGCAATGAGCAGTTCTTC. The encoded protein is CASRTGLAGSNEQFF.

This clone was seen only once. The chain is built from TRBV4-3 and TRBJ2-7; 7 bases align to TRBD2. The junction had 9 bases not matched to a gene; V was cut back by 0 bases and J by 4 bases. The CDR3 runs 16 residues. Germline loops: CDR1 LGHNA, CDR2 YSLEER. The CDR3 DNA sequence: TGCGCCAGCAGCCAAGAGTGGGGCGGGAGTAAGTACGAGCAGTACTTC. It is translated as CASSQEWGGSKYEQYF.

This sequence joins TRBV5-6 and TRBJ1-2; 9 bases line up with TRBD1. In germline, CDR1 is SGHDT, CDR2 YYEEEE. J was trimmed by 7 bases and V by 4 bases; bases with no gene match: 8. The CDR3 is 14 residues long. The CDR3 is CASSVIQGASGYTF. The CDR3 bases are TGTGCCAGCAGCGTGATACAGGGGGCCTCTGGCTACACCTTC.